These 5 T cell receptor beta chains were sequenced from one sample in a study of shared clonotypes between healthy human individuals. Generated by immunoSEQ multiplex PCR, the TCRdb table keeps only in-frame clones and is missing some. The table has more than 850,000 clones, 78% seen once. The sequenced sample consisted of memory CD4+ T cells from PBMCs. Subset defined: CD45RA-negative fraction. Every receptor here comes from a man younger than 30 in good health. Some clones in this sample may be carry-over from other donors' samples.

Concerning this clone itself: A much larger clonotype is one base distant, so this may be a read error. Other DNA sequences from this sample encode an identical CDR3 as well. The rearrangement uses TRBV7-2 and TRBJ2-7; D is undetermined. The CDR3 contains 15 residues. In germline, CDR1 is SGHTA, CDR2 FQGNSA. CDR3 residues: CASSLSVRSIHEQYF. CDR3 in DNA: TGTGCCAGCAGCTTAAGCGTCCGCAGTATCCACGAACAGTACTTC.

This sequence joins TRBV2 and TRBJ1-4; D gene uncertain. Trimming stripped 6 bases from V and 7 bases from J, with 6 bases between. In germline, CDR1 is SNHLY, CDR2 FYNNEI. The CDR3 totals 11 residues. CDR3 residues: CASSTGEKLFF. CDR3 sequence (DNA): TGTGCCAGCAGCACGGGTGAAAAACTGTTTTTT.

The chain joins TRBV19 to TRBJ2-7; 12 bases fit TRBD1. The CDR3 consists of 18 residues. V trimming: 5 bases; J trimming: 3 bases; junction bases outside the gene matches: 14. Per germline, CDR1 LNHDA and CDR2 SQIVND (reference sequence). The CDR3 DNA sequence: TGTGCCAGTAGTCCAGGGACAGGGGGCGCATTTCGCCACTACGAGCAGTACTTC. Encoded protein: CASSPGTGGAFRHYEQYF.

This clone appeared once. CDR3 sequence reads: CASSLDSNRNNEQFF. DNA for the CDR3: TGCGCCAGCAGCTTAGACTCAAACCGAAACAATGAGCAGTTCTTC. The chain has TRBV5-1 and TRBJ2-1; unclear D gene. Germline lookup yields CDR1 SGHRS and CDR2 YFSETQ. This CDR3 is built from 15 residues. The V and J ends lost 2 bases and 5 bases respectively, with 14 bases between them.

V gene TRBV2 combines with J gene TRBJ2-7; D is undetermined. V was shortened by 6 bases and J by 6 bases, with 9 bases between the two germline ends. The CDR3 is 11 amino acids. CDR1 is SNHLY, CDR2 FYNNEI, per germline. The CDR3 reads CASRSLGEQYF. The CDR3 nucleotides are TGTGCCAGCAGATCTTTGGGCGAGCAGTACTTC.